A selection of T cell receptor beta chains follows, all from one sample in a study of cytomegalovirus exposure and HLA in healthy donors. Clones were sequenced by immunoSEQ multiplex PCR, and TCRdb holds only the in-frame ones, with some missing. The profile shows around 120,000 clones, 75% to 85% of them singletons. The sample comprised PBMCs. The receptors derive from a girl aged 2 to 9 in good health and CMV-seronegative. Both conserved end residues are part of each CDR3. Fields, in order: V gene, D gene, J gene, clone size, CDR3 length, CDR3 protein, CDR3 DNA. A D gene is named only where the DNA matches it firmly. Clone size is given for some rows only: seen once, a few or many times, or a class if the clone is expanded.

v_gene: TRBV7-2
d_gene: .
j_gene: TRBJ1-1
abundance: .
len: 15
CDR3aa: CASSPRKIRDTEAFF
CDR3nt: TGTGCCAGCAGCCCAAGGAAAATACGGGACACTGAAGCTTTCTTT

v_gene: TRBV29-1
d_gene: TRBD1
j_gene: TRBJ1-1
abundance: .
len: 12
CDR3aa: CSVGPGQGEAFF
CDR3nt: TGCAGCGTTGGTCCGGGACAGGGTGAAGCTTTCTTT

v_gene: TRBV7-8
d_gene: TRBD1
j_gene: TRBJ2-7
abundance: .
len: 14
CDR3aa: CASSSRQGVYEQYF
CDR3nt: TGTGCCAGCAGCTCCCGACAGGGCGTCTACGAGCAGTACTTC

v_gene: TRBV13
d_gene: TRBD2
j_gene: TRBJ2-5
abundance: .
len: 15
CDR3aa: CASSWGLAGQETQYF
CDR3nt: TGTGCCAGCAGCTGGGGACTAGCGGGGCAAGAGACCCAGTACTTC

v_gene: TRBV19
d_gene: .
j_gene: TRBJ1-5
abundance: .
len: 15
CDR3aa: CASSLQGISNQPQHF
CDR3nt: TGTGCCAGTAGTTTACAGGGCATTAGCAATCAGCCCCAGCATTTT

v_gene: TRBV25-1
d_gene: .
j_gene: TRBJ1-6
abundance: .
len: 15
CDR3aa: CASSESRGDNSPLHF
CDR3nt: TGTGCCAGCAGTGAATCCAGGGGAGATAATTCACCCCTCCACTTT

v_gene: TRBV6-5
d_gene: TRBD1
j_gene: TRBJ2-7
abundance: .
len: 15
CDR3aa: CASSSLTGGSYEQYF
CDR3nt: TGTGCCAGCAGTAGCCTGACAGGGGGCTCCTACGAGCAGTACTTC

v_gene: TRBV30
d_gene: .
j_gene: TRBJ1-4
abundance: .
len: 15
CDR3aa: CAWSVSAATNEKLFF
CDR3nt: TGTGCCTGGAGTGTATCTGCAGCAACTAATGAAAAACTGTTTTTT

v_gene: TRBV9
d_gene: TRBD1
j_gene: TRBJ1-3
abundance: .
len: 15
CDR3aa: CASSLGQGGRNTIYF
CDR3nt: TGTGCCAGCAGTTTGGGACAGGGGGGTAGAAACACCATATATTTT

v_gene: TRBV20-1
d_gene: .
j_gene: TRBJ2-7
abundance: .
len: 11
CDR3aa: CRAGTLYEQYF
CDR3nt: TGCAGGGCCGGGACTCTCTACGAGCAGTACTTC

v_gene: TRBV7-9
d_gene: TRBD1
j_gene: TRBJ1-5
abundance: .
len: 14
CDR3aa: CASTSGGWDQPQHF
CDR3nt: TGTGCCAGCACCTCAGGGGGCTGGGATCAGCCCCAGCATTTT

v_gene: TRBV21-1
d_gene: .
j_gene: TRBJ2-5
abundance: .
len: 14
CDR3aa: CASSGGRPCETQYF
CDR3nt: TGTGCCAGCTCGGGCGGGAGGCCGTGCGAGACCCAGTACTTC

v_gene: TRBV28
d_gene: .
j_gene: TRBJ1-1
abundance: .
len: 15
CDR3aa: CASSNQGTRVTEAFF
CDR3nt: TGTGCCAGCAGCAATCAGGGCACCCGGGTGACTGAAGCTTTCTTT

v_gene: TRBV28
d_gene: .
j_gene: TRBJ1-1
abundance: .
len: 15
CDR3aa: CASSLVGTPNTEAFF
CDR3nt: TGTGCCAGCAGTTTGGTCGGGACACCGAACACTGAAGCTTTCTTT

v_gene: TRBV30
d_gene: .
j_gene: TRBJ1-2
abundance: .
len: 14
CDR3aa: CAWSVRRGSFGYTF
CDR3nt: TGTGCCTGGAGTGTAAGACGGGGGTCTTTTGGCTACACCTTC

v_gene: TRBV15
d_gene: TRBD2
j_gene: TRBJ2-7
abundance: .
len: 15
CDR3aa: CATSRDRGVPYEQYF
CDR3nt: TGTGCCACCAGCAGAGACCGGGGGGTACCCTACGAGCAGTACTTC

v_gene: TRBV7-2
d_gene: .
j_gene: TRBJ2-3
abundance: .
len: 16
CDR3aa: CASSYSWPGGADTQYF
CDR3nt: TGTGCCAGCAGCTATAGCTGGCCGGGCGGGGCAGATACGCAGTATTTT

v_gene: TRBV6-5
d_gene: .
j_gene: TRBJ2-3
abundance: .
len: 15
CDR3aa: CASSLQGGATDTQYF
CDR3nt: TGTGCCAGCAGTCTACAGGGAGGGGCAACAGATACGCAGTATTTT

v_gene: TRBV28
d_gene: TRBD1
j_gene: TRBJ2-6
abundance: .
len: 19
CDR3aa: CASRPGTGPSDSGANVLTF
CDR3nt: TGTGCCAGCAGACCAGGGACAGGGCCATCCGACTCTGGGGCCAACGTCCTGACTTTC

v_gene: TRBV5-4
d_gene: .
j_gene: TRBJ2-7
abundance: .
len: 15
CDR3aa: CASSLVGGLSYEQYF
CDR3nt: TGTGCCAGCAGCTTGGTTGGGGGGTTGTCCTACGAGCAGTACTTC

v_gene: TRBV5-8
d_gene: TRBD1
j_gene: TRBJ1-2
abundance: once
len: 13
CDR3aa: CASSWTGTYGYTF
CDR3nt: TGTGCCAGCAGCTGGACAGGAACCTATGGCTACACCTTC

v_gene: TRBV30
d_gene: .
j_gene: TRBJ1-4
abundance: .
len: 13
CDR3aa: CAWERGTNEKLFF
CDR3nt: TGTGCCTGGGAACGAGGGACTAATGAAAAACTGTTTTTT

v_gene: TRBV2
d_gene: TRBD2
j_gene: TRBJ2-2
abundance: .
len: 17
CDR3aa: CASSVIKLAGATGELFF
CDR3nt: TGTGCCAGCAGTGTTATCAAGCTAGCGGGAGCCACCGGGGAGCTGTTTTTT

v_gene: TRBV5-1
d_gene: TRBD2
j_gene: TRBJ2-3
abundance: .
len: 18
CDR3aa: CASSLGLAGGKHTDTQYF
CDR3nt: TGCGCCAGCAGCTTGGGACTAGCGGGGGGGAAACACACAGATACGCAGTATTTT

v_gene: TRBV28
d_gene: TRBD2
j_gene: TRBJ2-5
abundance: .
len: 16
CDR3aa: CASSLVSSGRQETQYF
CDR3nt: TGTGCCAGCAGTTTGGTTTCTAGCGGGAGACAAGAGACCCAGTACTTC

v_gene: TRBV10-3
d_gene: .
j_gene: TRBJ1-4
abundance: .
len: 13
CDR3aa: CAISEVGAEKLFF
CDR3nt: TGTGCCATCAGTGAGGTTGGGGCCGAAAAACTGTTTTTT

v_gene: TRBV5-1
d_gene: .
j_gene: TRBJ1-5
abundance: .
len: 15
CDR3aa: CASSLVAGSNQPQHF
CDR3nt: TGCGCCAGCAGCTTGGTGGCGGGAAGCAATCAGCCCCAGCATTTT

v_gene: TRBV28
d_gene: TRBD2
j_gene: TRBJ2-2
abundance: .
len: 15
CDR3aa: CASSPGLAGTGELFF
CDR3nt: TGTGCCAGCAGTCCGGGACTAGCGGGCACCGGGGAGCTGTTTTTT

v_gene: TRBV10-3
d_gene: TRBD1
j_gene: TRBJ1-5
abundance: few
len: 16
CDR3aa: CAISESQGAVNQPQHF
CDR3nt: TGTGCCATCAGTGAGTCACAGGGGGCTGTGAATCAGCCCCAGCATTTT

v_gene: TRBV4-1
d_gene: .
j_gene: TRBJ2-7
abundance: .
len: 17
CDR3aa: CASSQEITGPMEDEQYF
CDR3nt: TGCGCCAGCAGCCAAGAAATAACCGGACCCATGGAGGACGAGCAGTACTTC

v_gene: TRBV13
d_gene: .
j_gene: TRBJ2-4
abundance: .
len: 17
CDR3aa: CASSLSFFRGMGNIQYF
CDR3nt: TGTGCCAGCAGCTTATCCTTTTTTCGGGGGATGGGAAACATTCAGTACTTC

v_gene: TRBV28
d_gene: TRBD1
j_gene: TRBJ2-1
abundance: .
len: 14
CDR3aa: CATGTARANNEQFF
CDR3nt: TGTGCCACCGGGACAGCCCGCGCTAACAATGAGCAGTTCTTC